Only a few counts were recorded for the clone carrying this T cell receptor (beta chain). The sample originates from a study of metastatic and nonmetastatic thyroid tumors. None of the patients had undergone any treatment ahead of thyroid surgery. TCRdb re-clonotyped the PCR reads via MiXCR. The sample records around 38,000 clones, roughly 31% being singletons. This CDR3 region has 17 residues. Germline values: CDR1 MNHEY, CDR2 SMNVEV (reference sequence). V was clipped by 7 bases and J by 6 bases; unmatched bases: 18. The V and J genes are TRBV27 and TRBJ1-1; the match to TRBD1 covers 9 bases. The receptor was derived from a male donor with papillary thyroid cancer or a benign thyroid nodule (not recorded which). Some clones in this sample may be carry-over from other donors' samples. Sequenced input: blood. The CDR3 here is CASITQRDRVYVAEAFF. CDR3 coding DNA: TGTGCCAGCATTACCCAACGGGACAGGGTGTATGTGGCTGAAGCTTTCTTT.